Listed below are T cell receptor beta chains from one sample, sequenced in a study of cytomegalovirus exposure and HLA in healthy donors. Sequencing used immunoSEQ multiplex PCR; TCRdb keeps in-frame clones, though not all of them. The sample contains about 110,000 clones, nearly 70% of which appear only once. The sample taken for sequencing was PBMCs. The receptors here all came from a woman in her sixties or seventies in good health and CMV-seropositive. The CDR3 runs from the conserved cysteine through the conserved F or W. A D gene is named only where the DNA matches it firmly. A clone size is listed for some rows: how often the clone was seen (once, few, many), or a class if it is expanded.

v_gene,d_gene,abundance,j_gene,CDR3nt,CDR3aa
TRBV7-2,-,few,TRBJ1-5,TGTGCCAGCAGCTTAGAAGAGGGCAGGCTCTACCAGCCCCAGCATTTT,CASSLEEGRLYQPQHF
TRBV27,TRBD2,-,TRBJ2-3,TGTGCCAGCAGTTTAAGGCGGGGGGATACGCAGTATTTT,CASSLRRGDTQYF
TRBV7-2,-,-,TRBJ2-3,TGTGCCAGCAGCTTAGCGGAGTTGGCAGATACGCAGTATTTT,CASSLAELADTQYF
TRBV4-1,-,-,TRBJ1-1,TGCGCCAGCAGCCATGACCCTGGGGGGGTAACTGAAGCTTTCTTT,CASSHDPGGVTEAFF
TRBV7-9,-,-,TRBJ2-7,TGTGCCAGCAGCTTAGCGGATACACAGCCCTACGAGCAGTACTTC,CASSLADTQPYEQYF
TRBV30,-,-,TRBJ1-2,TGTGCCTGGAGTCCCCCGGGGAGGGACGGCTACACCTTC,CAWSPPGRDGYTF
TRBV5-8,TRBD1,-,TRBJ1-2,TGTGCCAGCAGGTCGACAGGGAATACACGCTACACCTTC,CASRSTGNTRYTF
TRBV18,TRBD2,few,TRBJ2-1,TGTGCCAGCTCCCGACTAGCGGGGGGGGAATACAATGAGCAGTTCTTC,CASSRLAGGEYNEQFF
TRBV18,TRBD1,-,TRBJ2-1,TGTGCCAGCTCGCCCGGGACAGAAGCCTACAATGAGCAGTTCTTC,CASSPGTEAYNEQFF
TRBV29-1,TRBD1,-,TRBJ1-2,TGCAGCGTTGCGACAGGGGTTAACTATGGCTACACCTTC,CSVATGVNYGYTF
TRBV2,-,-,TRBJ2-3,TGTGCCAGCAGGGCTAGCTCCGCAGATACGCAGTATTTT,CASRASSADTQYF
TRBV11-2,TRBD2,-,TRBJ2-7,TGTGCCAGCAGCCGAGGACTAGCGTTGAACGAGCAGTACTTC,CASSRGLALNEQYF
TRBV29-1,-,few,TRBJ1-1,TGCAGCGTTGAAGCTGACAGCCGCGAAGCTTTCTTT,CSVEADSREAFF
TRBV7-2,-,few,TRBJ2-7,TGTGCCAGCGCCTCTGGAGGGTCCTACGAGCAGTACTTC,CASASGGSYEQYF
TRBV19,-,-,TRBJ2-1,TGTGCCAGTAGTATAGATCCCTCAGCGGACGAGCAGTTCTTC,CASSIDPSADEQFF
TRBV13,-,-,TRBJ1-4,TGTGCCAGCAGCCCCAGGAAAACTAATGAAAAACTGTTTTTT,CASSPRKTNEKLFF
TRBV6-5,-,-,TRBJ2-5,TGTGCCAGCAGTTACTCGAAGGCCAAGGGCGGGGAGACCCAGTACTTC,CASSYSKAKGGETQYF
TRBV6-6,TRBD2,-,TRBJ2-2,TGTGCCAGCATATTACTAGCGGGGTCCGGGGAGCTGTTTTTT,CASILLAGSGELFF
TRBV19,-,-,TRBJ1-1,TGTGCCAGTAGTAATTTTGGGGCAGGGGCTGAAGCTTTCTTT,CASSNFGAGAEAFF
TRBV7-9,-,-,TRBJ2-7,TGTGCCAGCAGCTTGGCGGGGGCGCGTTCGTGGGAGCAGTACTTC,CASSLAGARSWEQYF
TRBV4-1,-,-,TRBJ1-4,TGCGCCAGCAGCCCATGGGGGCTGGGTGAAAAACTGTTTTTT,CASSPWGLGEKLFF
TRBV30,-,-,TRBJ1-1,TGTGCCTGGAGTTGGGGGCGGAACACTGAAGCTTTCTTT,CAWSWGRNTEAFF
TRBV19,TRBD1,-,TRBJ1-1,TGTGCCAGTAGGGCCGGACAGGGTTCCACTGAAGCTTTCTTT,CASRAGQGSTEAFF
TRBV11-2,TRBD1,-,TRBJ2-7,TGTGCCAGCACCCCGACAGGGGGCGGTCCCTACGAGCAGTACTTC,CASTPTGGGPYEQYF
TRBV2,TRBD1,-,TRBJ1-5,TGTGCCAGCAGCACAGAGGGGACAGGGGGTCAGCCCCAGCATTTT,CASSTEGTGGQPQHF
TRBV5-1,-,-,TRBJ2-3,TGCGCCAGCAGCGTCTCCACAGATACGCAGTATTTT,CASSVSTDTQYF
TRBV10-3,TRBD1,-,TRBJ1-2,TGTGCCATCAGTCCCAGACAGGGGGTTGATGATGGCTACACCTTC,CAISPRQGVDDGYTF
TRBV2,-,-,TRBJ2-3,TGTGCCAGCAGTGAGACTAGGCAGCCCCCGACAGATACGCAGTATTTT,CASSETRQPPTDTQYF
TRBV5-1,TRBD2,-,TRBJ2-2,TGCGCCAGCAGCCCTAGCGGGGTGAACACCGGGGAGCTGTTTTTT,CASSPSGVNTGELFF
TRBV5-6,TRBD1,-,TRBJ1-1,TGTGCCAGCAGTAACCTGGGCAGGGGGCGCGCGGCTTTCTTT,CASSNLGRGRAAFF
TRBV2,-,-,TRBJ2-7,TGTGCCAGCAGTCGGGACACGACCGTCTACGAGCAGTACTTC,CASSRDTTVYEQYF
TRBV5-6,-,few,TRBJ1-4,TGTGCCAGCAGCTTGTTCGGGACAAGCCTTGAAAAACTGTTTTTT,CASSLFGTSLEKLFF
TRBV7-2,TRBD1,-,TRBJ1-2,TGTGCCAGCAGCTTAGAACAGGGGGCAGGTGGCTACACCTTC,CASSLEQGAGGYTF
TRBV9,-,-,TRBJ2-5,TGTGCCAGCAGCCCCAACCAAGAGACCCAGTACTTC,CASSPNQETQYF
TRBV4-1,-,-,TRBJ2-2,TGCGCCAGCAGCCAAGTTGGAGGGGGCGCGAACACCGGGGAGCTGTTTTTT,CASSQVGGGANTGELFF
TRBV25-1,-,-,TRBJ2-6,TGTGCCAGCATTGGGGGGTACGGCTCTGGGGCCAACGTCCTGACTTTC,CASIGGYGSGANVLTF
TRBV30,TRBD1,few,TRBJ1-1,TGTGCCTGGAGTCCACAGGGGGACACTGAAGCTTTCTTT,CAWSPQGDTEAFF
TRBV4-3,-,few,TRBJ2-6,TGCGCCAGCAGCCAAGGACAGCCGGGGGCTGGGGCCAACGTCCTGACTTTC,CASSQGQPGAGANVLTF
TRBV5-1,-,-,TRBJ1-4,TGCGCCAGCAGCTTGGCACTAACATCAACTAATGAAAAACTGTTTTTT,CASSLALTSTNEKLFF
TRBV9,-,-,TRBJ1-1,TGTGCCAGCAGCTTAAGGAGGGAAGACACTGAAGCTTTCTTT,CASSLRREDTEAFF
TRBV12-5,TRBD1,few,TRBJ1-6,TGTGCTAGTGGTTCCGGGACAGGTTATTCACCCCTCCACTTT,CASGSGTGYSPLHF
TRBV27,-,once,TRBJ1-2,TGTGCCAGCAGTTTGCTGGGCACGAACTATGGCTACACCTTC,CASSLLGTNYGYTF
TRBV29-1,-,-,TRBJ1-3,TGCAGCGTTGTGGAAAGGGGGTCTGGAAACACCATATATTTT,CSVVERGSGNTIYF
TRBV6-1,TRBD1,many,TRBJ1-3,TGTGCCAGCAAAGAGGGGGCGACTGGAAACACCATATATTTT,CASKEGATGNTIYF
TRBV30,-,few,TRBJ1-1,TGTGCCTGGAGTGTACCCCCGGCCAGCGGCGCTGAAGCTTTCTTT,CAWSVPPASGAEAFF
TRBV4-1,-,-,TRBJ2-7,TGCGCCAGCAGCCAAGGACCGGGGTTCCTCTACGAGCAGTACTTC,CASSQGPGFLYEQYF
TRBV10-1,TRBD2,-,TRBJ2-3,TGCGCCAGCAGTGCTCAAGCGGGGGAGCCCCAATTCACAGATACGCAGTATTTT,CASSAQAGEPQFTDTQYF
TRBV19,TRBD1,-,TRBJ2-2,TGTGCCAGTAGTATATGGACAGGGGGCCGGGGCGGGGAGCTGTTTTTT,CASSIWTGGRGGELFF